The clone carrying this TCR beta chain was picked up many times. Its antigen is not known. This record belongs to a study of CD8 T cells in ankylosing spondylitis. In making TCR beta libraries, quantitative 5'-RACE with molecular barcodes was used. Via MiXCR, TCRdb re-called the 5' RACE reads, giving one row per CDR3 protein. The sample includes 35,000 to 50,000 distinct CDR3 sequences, around 10% seen only once; the top ten take around 1.5%. Whole-study findings and limits: A motif in TCR beta, a set of about 8 highly homologous variants, appeared characteristic of ankylosing spondylitis blood. In synovial fluid and blood from reactive arthritis, some motif variants were previously reported. Significant enrichment of disease-linked clones was reported in matched ankylosing spondylitis synovial fluid.

CDR1 is SGHRS, CDR2 YFSETQ, per germline. V lost 4 bases and J lost 4; bases outside the gene matches: 9. This CDR3 contains 15 residues. This chain links TRBV5-1 with TRBJ2-3; 7 bases fit TRBD1. The receptor comes from a male donor with ankylosing spondylitis or in good health (not recorded which). Input material: blood, either unsorted or a sorted T cell fraction (not recorded which). CDR3 sequence (DNA): TGCGCCAGCAGCCCAGGACAGGTAACGGCAGATACGCAGTATTTT. Translation gives CASSPGQVTADTQYF. The variable domain in full, completed from reference TRBV5-1 and TRBJ2-3, reads KAGVTQTPRYLIKTRGQQVTLSCSPISGHRSVSWYQQTPGQGLQFLFEYFSETQRNKGNFPGRFSGRQFSNSRSEMNVSTLELGDSALYLCASSPGQVTADTQYFGPGTRLTVL.